This T cell receptor beta chain originates from a study of Tregs in tolerant kidney transplant recipients. Across the study: Related graft donors supplied nonmyeloablative bone marrow transplants, and mixed chimerism was transient.

Clones were sequenced by immunoSEQ multiplex PCR, and TCRdb holds only the in-frame ones, with some missing. This sample lists tens of thousands of clones; its ten largest clones have around 0.91%. The length of the CDR3 is 16 residues. The V gene's germline CDR1 is MNHEY and CDR2 SVGEGT. V dropped 6 bases and J dropped 3; count of bases not matched to a gene: 9. General observations from the study: This study did not directly address biological reproducibility.

Comments on this clone: Its antigen is unidentified. The CDR3 end falls 3 residues outside the read, so it is completed with the germline J gene.

The sequence was obtained from a human donor who received a combined kidney and bone marrow transplant. J is TRBJ2-3 and V is TRBV6-2 or TRBV6-3; 10 positions agree with TRBD2. The material was CD4+ T cells from blood, obtained before the transplant. The CDR3 sequence is CASRPGLAGETDTQYF. Partial CDR3 DNA: TGTGCCAGCAGGCCTGGGCTAGCGGGAGAGACAGATACG.